What follows are 2 T cell receptor beta chains derived from one specimen sequenced in a study of blood T cell repertoires in COVID-19. The repertoire was sequenced with immunoSEQ multiplex PCR; TCRdb's copy has only in-frame clones and lacks some. The sample lists a few hundred thousand clones, 80% to 90% occurring once. The sequencing sample was made of peripheral blood. The source is a woman aged 40 to 50 who had recovered from COVID-19.

This clone occurred once. The genes are TRBV12-3 or TRBV12-4 and TRBJ2-3, with D tentatively TRBD1 (6 bases). V lost 10 bases to trimming and J lost 0 bases, with 11 bases between them. The CDR3 runs 13 residues. In DNA form, the CDR3 reads TGTGCCACACAGGGAACTAGCACAGATACGCAGTATTTT. Translating gives CATQGTSTDTQYF.

The gene calls are TRBV4-1 and TRBJ1-2; a possible D gene is TRBD1 (5 bases). Germline V gene lookup returns CDR1 MGHRA and CDR2 YSYEKL. CDR3 length: 16 residues. V was cut by 1 base and J by 6 bases, with 18 bases left in between. CDR3 nucleotides: TGCGCCAGCAGCCAAGCGGTCCAGGGCATGTCCGATGGCTACACCTTC. Translated: CASSQAVQGMSDGYTF.